A selection of T cell receptor beta chains follows, all from one sample in a study of blood T cell repertoires in COVID-19. This table comes from immunoSEQ multiplex PCR, and its TCRdb copy is limited to in-frame clones, with some not included. The table records some 240,000 clones, approximately 85% of them present only once. Source material: peripheral blood. The receptors originated from a woman in her 70s with COVID-19, enrolled during active disease. The CDR3 runs from the conserved cysteine through the conserved F or W. The D gene is left open where the match is weak. Clone sizes are given selectively: once, few, many, or a class where the clone is expanded.

V: TRBV3-1/TRBV3-2; D: TRBD2; size: -; J: TRBJ2-3; CDR3: CASSQGAGGSTDTQYF; DNA: TGTGCCAGCAGCCAGGGAGCGGGGGGAAGCACAGATACGCAGTATTTT
V: TRBV19; D: -; size: once; J: TRBJ1-5; CDR3: CASSILRYQPQHF; DNA: TGTGCCAGTAGTATCCTCAGATATCAGCCCCAGCATTTT
V: TRBV10-1; D: TRBD2; size: -; J: TRBJ2-7; CDR3: CASSSRPGLADYEQYF; DNA: TGCGCCAGCAGTTCGCGACCGGGACTAGCGGACTACGAGCAGTACTTC
V: TRBV11-3; D: -; size: -; J: TRBJ1-1; CDR3: CASSLDGTGRGNTEAFF; DNA: TGTGCCAGCAGCTTAGACGGAACAGGGAGGGGGAACACTGAAGCTTTCTTT
V: TRBV2; D: -; size: -; J: TRBJ1-4; CDR3: CASRAPGQANEKLFF; DNA: TGTGCCAGCAGAGCTCCGGGACAAGCAAATGAAAAACTGTTTTTT
V: TRBV7-2; D: -; size: -; J: TRBJ1-4; CDR3: CASSPSRRTNEKLFF; DNA: TGTGCCAGCAGCCCAAGCCGGAGAACTAATGAAAAACTGTTTTTT
V: TRBV5-1; D: TRBD2; size: -; J: TRBJ2-1; CDR3: CASSLGLAGGVYNEQFF; DNA: TGCGCCAGCAGCTTGGGGTTAGCGGGGGGCGTTTACAATGAGCAGTTCTTC
V: TRBV21-1; D: -; size: once; J: TRBJ1-1; CDR3: CASSKETILRGAFF; DNA: TGTGCCAGCAGCAAAGAAACGATCCTTAGGGGAGCTTTCTTT
V: TRBV7-2; D: -; size: -; J: TRBJ2-5; CDR3: CASSLGDQETQYF; DNA: TGTGCCAGCAGCTTAGGAGATCAAGAGACCCAGTACTTC
V: TRBV2; D: TRBD1; size: -; J: TRBJ2-2; CDR3: CASSGRLGQGPNTGELFF; DNA: TGTGCCAGCAGTGGGCGGCTAGGACAGGGTCCTAACACCGGGGAGCTGTTTTTT
V: TRBV5-1; D: TRBD1; size: -; J: TRBJ2-7; CDR3: CASSLVTTGYSYEQYF; DNA: TGCGCCAGCAGCTTGGTAACGACAGGGTACTCCTACGAGCAGTACTTC
V: TRBV18; D: TRBD1; size: -; J: TRBJ1-6; CDR3: CASSPDRGNSPLHF; DNA: TGTGCCAGCTCACCGGACAGGGGCAATTCACCCCTCCACTTT
V: TRBV12-3/TRBV12-4; D: -; size: few; J: TRBJ1-5; CDR3: CASSLMSNQPQHF; DNA: TGTGCCAGCAGTTTAATGTCGAATCAGCCCCAGCATTTT
V: TRBV18; D: TRBD1; size: -; J: TRBJ1-2; CDR3: CASSPRTGAQIYGYTF; DNA: TGTGCCAGCTCACCAAGGACAGGGGCGCAGATCTATGGCTACACCTTC
V: TRBV6-5; D: -; size: -; J: TRBJ1-5; CDR3: CASTEGGSGNQPQHF; DNA: TGTGCCAGCACCGAGGGAGGATCGGGCAATCAGCCCCAGCATTTT
V: TRBV5-5; D: TRBD1; size: -; J: TRBJ1-1; CDR3: CASSLRTGDNTEAFF; DNA: TGTGCCAGCAGCTTGCGGACAGGGGATAACACTGAAGCTTTCTTT
V: TRBV3-1/TRBV3-2; D: TRBD1; size: few; J: TRBJ1-2; CDR3: CASSQGQGRNGYTF; DNA: TGTGCCAGCAGCCAGGGACAGGGGAGAAATGGCTACACCTTC
V: TRBV6-1; D: TRBD2; size: -; J: TRBJ2-1; CDR3: CASSEIAGAYNEQFF; DNA: TGTGCCAGCAGTGAAATAGCGGGAGCCTACAATGAGCAGTTCTTC
V: TRBV28; D: TRBD1; size: -; J: TRBJ2-7; CDR3: CASSIGGAGLSHEQYF; DNA: TGTGCCAGCAGTATAGGGGGCGCAGGTTTGTCCCACGAGCAGTACTTC
V: TRBV7-2; D: TRBD2; size: -; J: TRBJ2-5; CDR3: CASSFRLSGGEETQYF; DNA: TGTGCCAGCAGCTTCCGCCTTAGCGGGGGGGAAGAGACCCAGTACTTC
V: TRBV6-2/TRBV6-3; D: -; size: -; J: TRBJ2-7; CDR3: CASSYRVVSAEQYF; DNA: TGTGCCAGCAGTTACCGAGTAGTTTCCGCCGAGCAGTACTTC
V: TRBV5-1; D: TRBD1; size: -; J: TRBJ2-7; CDR3: CASSPRTGEGYEQYF; DNA: TGCGCCAGCAGCCCACGGACAGGGGAGGGCTACGAGCAGTACTTC
V: TRBV11-3; D: TRBD1; size: -; J: TRBJ2-7; CDR3: CASSLGRGGGEQYF; DNA: TGTGCCAGCAGCTTAGGACGAGGGGGCGGCGAGCAGTACTTC
V: TRBV2; D: TRBD1; size: -; J: TRBJ1-1; CDR3: CASRDRRNTEAFF; DNA: TGTGCCAGCAGGGACAGGAGGAACACTGAAGCTTTCTTT
V: TRBV4-1; D: TRBD1; size: -; J: TRBJ1-5; CDR3: CASSLGTGNQPQHF; DNA: TGCGCCAGCAGCCTTGGGACAGGGAATCAGCCCCAGCATTTT
V: TRBV5-6; D: TRBD1; size: -; J: TRBJ1-3; CDR3: CASSFMDRAGNTIYF; DNA: TGTGCCAGCAGCTTCATGGACAGGGCTGGAAACACCATATATTTT
V: TRBV10-1; D: -; size: -; J: TRBJ2-7; CDR3: CARLQPPRRYLSYEQYF; DNA: TGCGCCAGACTCCAACCACCTAGACGGTATCTGTCCTACGAGCAGTACTTC
V: TRBV30; D: -; size: -; J: TRBJ1-2; CDR3: CAWSVLPSAGYGYTF; DNA: TGTGCCTGGAGTGTACTGCCTAGCGCAGGCTATGGCTACACCTTC
V: TRBV3-1/TRBV3-2; D: TRBD1; size: -; J: TRBJ1-1; CDR3: CASSQQGGVEAFF; DNA: TGTGCCAGCAGCCAACAGGGGGGAGTTGAAGCTTTCTTT
V: TRBV7-3; D: TRBD2; size: once; J: TRBJ2-3; CDR3: CASSLGLAGEGDTQYF; DNA: TGTGCCAGCAGCCTGGGACTAGCGGGAGAAGGAGATACGCAGTATTTT
V: TRBV6-2/TRBV6-3; D: TRBD1; size: -; J: TRBJ1-2; CDR3: CASSYGDRTIRDF; DNA: TGTGCCAGCAGTTACGGGGACAGGACTATACGCGACTTC
V: TRBV5-1; D: TRBD1; size: -; J: TRBJ1-1; CDR3: CASSADRGLTEAFF; DNA: TGCGCCAGCAGCGCGGACAGGGGTCTAACTGAAGCTTTCTTT
V: TRBV2; D: -; size: -; J: TRBJ1-2; CDR3: CASSEGVGGYGYTF; DNA: TGTGCCAGCAGTGAAGGCGTGGGGGGCTATGGCTACACCTTC
V: TRBV19; D: -; size: -; J: TRBJ1-5; CDR3: CASSTGRGLQPQHF; DNA: TGTGCCAGTAGTACCGGCAGGGGTCTTCAGCCCCAGCATTTT
V: TRBV20-1; D: -; size: -; J: TRBJ2-1; CDR3: CSASTGIVYNEQFF; DNA: TGCAGTGCTAGTACGGGGATTGTCTACAATGAGCAGTTCTTC
V: TRBV5-8; D: -; size: -; J: TRBJ2-5; CDR3: CASSPQETQYF; DNA: TGTGCCAGCAGCCCTCAAGAGACCCAGTACTTC
V: TRBV7-8; D: TRBD1; size: -; J: TRBJ1-6; CDR3: CASSLAGTGDSPLHF; DNA: TGTGCCAGCAGCTTAGCCGGGACAGGGGATTCACCCCTCCACTTT
V: TRBV5-1; D: -; size: -; J: TRBJ2-2; CDR3: CASSFDRLRTGELFF; DNA: TGCGCCAGCAGCTTCGACAGGTTGAGGACCGGGGAGCTGTTTTTT
V: TRBV2; D: TRBD2; size: -; J: TRBJ2-1; CDR3: CASSSTSGSFYNEQFF; DNA: TGTGCCAGCAGCTCGACTAGCGGGAGTTTTTACAATGAGCAGTTCTTC
V: TRBV5-4; D: -; size: -; J: TRBJ2-2; CDR3: CASRAQGWNTGELFF; DNA: TGTGCCAGCCGCGCGCAGGGTTGGAACACCGGGGAGCTGTTTTTT
V: TRBV9; D: -; size: -; J: TRBJ1-3; CDR3: CASSANLQGNTIYF; DNA: TGTGCCAGCAGCGCCAATTTACAAGGAAACACCATATATTTT